These 13 T cell receptor beta chains came from one sample sequenced in a study of T cell clonotyping in hematopoietic cell transplantation. Assay used: immunoSEQ multiplex PCR; TCRdb lists only in-frame clones, some missing. This sample has 30,000 to 45,000 clones, with over 70% found just once. Sequenced input: peripheral blood mononuclear cells. These receptors all come from a woman in her thirties or forties in good health. Some clones in this sample may be carry-over from other donors' samples.

The V and J genes are TRBV30 and TRBJ1-1, with 7 nucleotides matching TRBD1. CDR3 length: 16 residues. Germline lookup yields CDR1 GTSNPN and CDR2 SVGIG (reference sequence). After removal of 2 bases from V and 4 bases from J, the junction contained 13 bases not matched to a gene. CDR3 loop: CAWSSQITGVSTEAFF. The CDR3 coding sequence is TGTGCCTGGAGTTCCCAAATTACAGGGGTCTCCACTGAAGCTTTCTTT.

V gene TRBV7-2 combines with J gene TRBJ2-7; D gene unclear. Germline CDR1 reads SGHTA; CDR2 reads FQGNSA. There are 12 residues in the CDR3. The V and J ends lost 3 bases and 4 bases respectively, with 7 bases between them. The CDR3 DNA follows: TGTGCCAGCAGCTTCCAGGCGTACGAGCAGTACTTC. It yields the protein CASSFQAYEQYF. The variable domain in full, with the rest retrieved from reference TRBV7-2 and TRBJ2-7, is GAGVSQSPSNKVTEKGKDVELRCDPISGHTALYWYRQSLGQGLEFLIYFQGNSAPDKSGLPSDRFSAERTGGSVSTLTIQRTQQEDSAVYLCASSFQAYEQYFGPGTRLTVT.

The chain is built from TRBV6-5 and TRBJ1-5; 8 bases match TRBD1. In germline, CDR1 is MNHEY, CDR2 SVGAGI. This CDR3 has 15 residues. The trim removed 0 bases at V and 6 bases at J, leaving 4 bases unmatched. The DNA for the CDR3 is TGTGCCAGCAGTTACTCGATAACAGGGGGTCAGCCCCAGCATTTT. Amino acid sequence: CASSYSITGGQPQHF.

This sequence joins TRBV30 and TRBJ1-1; D ambiguous. CDR1 and CDR2 (germline): GTSNPN, SVGIG (reference sequence). This CDR3 comprises 12 residues. With 3 bases removed from V and 6 bases from J, the gap between germline ends came to 11 bases. CDR3 sequence reads: CAWRGVMSEAFF. CDR3 DNA sequence: TGTGCCTGGAGGGGAGTAATGTCTGAAGCTTTCTTT.

The chain has TRBV28 and TRBJ2-1, with TRBD2 identical over 7 bases. The J segment lost 0 bases and the V segment lost 6 bases, leaving 8 bases of the junction unmatched. This CDR3 spans 16 amino acids. From germline, CDR1 is MDHEN and CDR2 SYDVKM. The CDR3 is CASRRASGGSYNEQFF. In DNA form, the CDR3 reads TGTGCCAGCAGGCGGGCTAGCGGAGGCTCCTACAATGAGCAGTTCTTC.

CDR3 nucleotides: TGCGCCAGCAGCTTGGTCTCGGGAGCGGGAGGGCAGGAGACCCAGTACTTC. It translates to CASSLVSGAGGQETQYF. This chain links TRBV5-1 with TRBJ2-5, with 10 bases lining up with TRBD2. CDR1 SGHRS and CDR2 YFSETQ come from the germline V gene. CDR3 length: 17 amino acids. J was trimmed by 5 bases and V by 0 bases; bases with no gene match: 10.

V and J are TRBV4-1 and TRBJ1-1, with D unclear. This CDR3 is built from 16 residues. CDR1 is MGHRA, CDR2 YSYEKL, per germline. The V end lost 0 bases, the J end lost 4 bases, and 15 bases lay between the germline ends. The CDR3 reads CASSQDQAPLATEAFF. In DNA form, the CDR3 reads TGCGCCAGCAGCCAAGATCAGGCTCCCCTGGCCACTGAAGCTTTCTTT.

The J gene is TRBJ1-1, the V gene TRBV5-4, with D hard to call. Trimming cost V 4 bases and J 1 base, with 8 bases left between them. The CDR3 contains 13 residues. Germline V gene lookup returns CDR1 SGHNT and CDR2 YYREEE (reference sequence). The CDR3 coding sequence is TGTGCCAGCAGCCCGATCAGGAACACTGAAGCTTTCTTT. Protein: CASSPIRNTEAFF.

V usage is TRBV6-4 and J usage is TRBJ2-1; tentative D call: TRBD2 (6 bases). V was clipped by 7 bases and J by 5 bases, with 18 bases between them. Germline CDR1 and CDR2: MRHNA and SNTAGT. This CDR3 is built from 15 residues. The CDR3 loop is CASTPSGGANNEQFF. The CDR3 DNA is TGTGCCAGCACTCCCTCCGGGGGAGCGAACAATGAGCAGTTCTTC.

The rearrangement links TRBV28 to TRBJ1-3; D is unclear. CDR3 length: 15 amino acids. Germline V gene data show CDR1 as MDHEN and CDR2 as SYDVKM. V was trimmed by 3 bases and J by 0 bases, leaving 9 bases between them. CDR3 nucleotide sequence: TGTGCCAGCAGTTTTGGGTCCTACTCTGGAAACACCATATATTTT. Its protein product is CASSFGSYSGNTIYF.

This sequence joins TRBV28 and TRBJ1-5; the D gene is possibly TRBD1 (5 bases). The germline gives CDR1 MDHEN, CDR2 SYDVKM. The CDR3 length is 15 residues. Trimming pared 5 bases from V and 4 bases from J, leaving 15 bases between. This CDR3 is CASSPLRDPNQPQHF. The DNA of the CDR3 is TGTGCCAGCAGTCCCCTTAGGGACCCAAATCAGCCCCAGCATTTT.

The chain combines TRBV27 with TRBJ2-2, with 7 positions matching TRBD1. The CDR3 sequence is 13 residues long. Per the germline V gene, CDR1 is MNHEY and CDR2 is SMNVEV (reference sequence). V was clipped by 6 bases and J by 4 bases; unmatched bases: 2. In nucleotides, the CDR3 is TGTGCCAGCAGCCGGGACAGCACCGGGGAGCTGTTTTTT. Encoded protein: CASSRDSTGELFF.

This chain joins TRBV27 and TRBJ1-2; D is perhaps TRBD1 (5 bases). Trimming removed 8 bases from V and 4 bases from J, with 14 bases in between. CDR3 length: 13 residues. Germline CDR1 reads MNHEY; CDR2 reads SMNVEV (reference sequence). CDR3 nucleotides: TGTGCCAGCGGTAGTGGGGGAGGCTATGGCTACACCTTC. It encodes CASGSGGGYGYTF.